This TCR beta chain was identified in a study of response to subunit inactivated influenza vaccine. TCRdb reprocessed the RT-PCR reads via MiXCR and lists one record per CDR3 protein. This table has 630,000 or so distinct CDR3 sequences, 15% to 19% appearing once. This clonotype was recorded many times. The germline V gene has CDR1 SQVTM and CDR2 ANQGSEA. The CDR3 sequence is 16 residues long. With 4 bases clipped from V and 3 bases from J, the junction kept 12 bases outside the gene matches. The sequencing here drew on PBMCs from blood, taken 11 to 12 days after vaccination. The chain has TRBV29-1 and TRBJ2-7; TRBD2 agrees at 10 bases. The TCR comes from a man aged 50-60 years who received an inactivated influenza vaccine. The chain's CDR3 is CSVVGRLAGVDYEQYF. Here the CDR3 DNA reads TGCAGCGTTGTTGGGAGGCTAGCGGGAGTTGACTACGAGCAGTACTTC.